This T cell receptor beta chain was retrieved from a study of T cells after yellow fever vaccination. General study points: Once the booster was given, most primary-vaccination clones reappeared, at more than 95% for CD4 and roughly 86% for CD8. Few clonotypes appeared in both CD4 and CD8 compartments.

Template switching by 5'RACE produced TCR cDNA, adding a universal primer site and UMIs. TCRdb reprocessed the 5' RACE reads via MiXCR and lists one record per CDR3 protein. The sample shows fewer than 450,000 distinct CDR3 sequences, about 4% of them seen only once. The sample holds a few counts of this clonotype. Its antigen is unidentified. CDR1 and CDR2 from the germline V gene are LNHNV and YYDKDF (reference sequence). V dropped 1 base and J dropped 4; count of bases not matched to a gene: 7. The CDR3 totals 17 residues. This clonotype originated in a man aged 18 to 35 who received the YFV17D yellow fever vaccine. The chain employs TRBV15 and TRBJ1-2; 12 bases agree with TRBD1. The sample consisted of PBMCs, taken 5 days after the yellow fever booster vaccination. The CDR3 DNA reads as TGTGCCACCAGCAGAGTGGGGACAGGGGGCTTTATCTATGGCTACACCTTC. It translates to CATSRVGTGGFIYGYTF.